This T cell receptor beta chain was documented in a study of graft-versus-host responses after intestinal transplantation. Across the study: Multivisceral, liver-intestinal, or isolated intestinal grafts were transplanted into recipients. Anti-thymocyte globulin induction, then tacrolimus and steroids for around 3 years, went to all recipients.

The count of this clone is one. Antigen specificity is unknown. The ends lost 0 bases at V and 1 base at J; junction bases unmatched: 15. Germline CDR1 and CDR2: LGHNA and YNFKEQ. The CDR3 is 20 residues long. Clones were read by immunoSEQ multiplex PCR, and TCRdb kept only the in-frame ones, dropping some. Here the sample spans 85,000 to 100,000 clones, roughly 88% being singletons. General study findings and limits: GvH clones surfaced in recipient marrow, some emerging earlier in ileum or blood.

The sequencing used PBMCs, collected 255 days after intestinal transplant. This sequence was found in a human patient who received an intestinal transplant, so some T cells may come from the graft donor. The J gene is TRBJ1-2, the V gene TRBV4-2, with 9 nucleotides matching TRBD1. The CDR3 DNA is TGTGCCAGCAGCCAAGACGTACAGGGGGCCTCCGATTGGAATAACTATGGCTACACCTTC. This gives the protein CASSQDVQGASDWNNYGYTF.